This T cell receptor beta chain was sequenced for a study of T cells in Graves' hyperthyroidism and ophthalmopathy. Study conclusions and caveats: Ophthalmopathy stood apart from stable hyperthyroidism in a 13 V-J model. The model anticipated ophthalmopathy a median 6.5 months pre-onset.

Subjects aged 18 to 65 presented with newly diagnosed hyperthyroidism of less than 2 months' duration. Diagnoses were made from clinical symptoms, serum measures (thyroxine and TRAb), thyroid ultrasound and orbital computed tomography. CDR1 and CDR2 from the germline V gene are DFQATT and SNEGSKA (reference sequence). The CDR3 has 12 residues. V lost 5 bases and J lost 6, with 12 bases in between. TCR beta CDR3 regions were amplified from RNA transcripts. In the first-round RT-PCR of the TCR CDR3, the HTBI primer set was used. A single record per CDR3 protein comes from TCRdb applying MiXCR to the multiplex PCR reads. The sample has 25,000 to 30,000 distinct CDR3 sequences, around 40% seen once. As concerns this clonotype: What it binds is unknown.

The sequence was collected from a woman in her thirties with Graves' hyperthyroidism. The chain couples TRBV20-1 to TRBJ2-3, with unresolved D. The specimen sequenced was blood. The CDR3 DNA follows: TGCAGTGCTGGCCGGGTCGGGGATACGCAGTATTTT. Protein: CSAGRVGDTQYF.